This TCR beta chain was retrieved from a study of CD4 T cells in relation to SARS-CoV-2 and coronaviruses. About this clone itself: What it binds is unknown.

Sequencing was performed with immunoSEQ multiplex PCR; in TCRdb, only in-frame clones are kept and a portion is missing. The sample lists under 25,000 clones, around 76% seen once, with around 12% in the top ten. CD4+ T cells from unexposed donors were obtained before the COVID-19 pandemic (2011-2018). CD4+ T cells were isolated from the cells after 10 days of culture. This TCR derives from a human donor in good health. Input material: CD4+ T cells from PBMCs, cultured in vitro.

In DNA, the CDR3 is TGTGCCAGCAGAGACGTAGCTTGGGGGGCGCACCCAGATACGCAGTATTTT. It is translated as CASRDVAWGAHPDTQYF. V usage is TRBV25-1 and J usage is TRBJ2-3; perhaps D is TRBD1 or TRBD2 (6 bases each). Germline V gene sequence: CDR1 MGHDK, CDR2 SYGVNS. V was pared by 6 bases and J by 4 bases, with 23 bases between. The CDR3 length is 17 residues.